The rows below give T cell receptor beta chains drawn from one sample of a study of T cells after posttransplantation cyclophosphamide. This table comes from immunoSEQ multiplex PCR, and its TCRdb copy is limited to in-frame clones, with some not included. Recorded here are some 38,000 clones, none singletons. Sequencing was done on a sample of PBMCs. The receptors stem from a man aged 45-60 years in good health, CMV-negative, and a related stem cell transplant donor. Each CDR3 is given with its conserved first and last residue. Fields, in order: CDR3 DNA, CDR3 protein, J gene, V gene, clone size, D gene. The D gene is left open where the match is weak. For some rows the clone size is stated as once, few or many, or as a class when expanded; others skip it.

TGTGCCTGGAGAAAAGCGGGGGTTGTATTAGTGGAGCAGTACTTC	CAWRKAGVVLVEQYF	TRBJ2-7	TRBV30	few	TRBD2
TGTGCCAGCAGCTTGGGGGGACTAGCGGACAATGAGCAGTTCTTC	CASSLGGLADNEQFF	TRBJ2-1	TRBV5-4	many	TRBD2
TGTGCCATCCAAGGCACAGGGCAGGCGTACGAGCAGTACTTC	CAIQGTGQAYEQYF	TRBJ2-7	TRBV10-3	many	NA
TGCGCCAGCAAAACAATGACAGGGATGAACACTGAAGCTTTCTTT	CASKTMTGMNTEAFF	TRBJ1-1	TRBV10-2	many	TRBD1
TGTGCCAGCAGTTCATATGTATCGGGTTCACCCCTCCACTTT	CASSSYVSGSPLHF	TRBJ1-6	TRBV6-5	NA	NA
TGTGCCAGCAGCTCGAGGGGCGCTAGCGGGAGGGCCTACGAGCAGTGCTTC	CASSSRGASGRAYEQCF	TRBJ2-7	TRBV7-2	NA	TRBD2
TGTGCCAGCAGCTTCCCGCAGGGCCCAGAGACCCAGTACTTC	CASSFPQGPETQYF	TRBJ2-5	TRBV7-9	many	NA
TGTGCCAGCAGCTCAGTAGCGGGAGAGTCCGAGCAGTACTTC	CASSSVAGESEQYF	TRBJ2-7	TRBV11-1	many	TRBD2
TGTGCCAGTAGTATAGGACTAGCGGGAACTCAATACCCCACAGATACGCAGTATTTT	CASSIGLAGTQYPTDTQYF	TRBJ2-3	TRBV19	NA	TRBD2
TGTGCCAGCAGGAGAGGGGGCAGGCGTGGCACAGATACGCAGTATTTT	CASRRGGRRGTDTQYF	TRBJ2-3	TRBV27	many	TRBD1
TGTGCCAGCCATGCGGGGAGGGCCCTGAACACTGAAGCTTTCTTT	CASHAGRALNTEAFF	TRBJ1-1	TRBV5-4	many	NA
TGTGCCAGCAGCTTGTACAGCTGGAAGGATGAAGCTTTCTTT	CASSLYSWKDEAFF	TRBJ1-1	TRBV5-6	many	NA
TGTGCCAGCAGCGGGACTTCTTCCTACGAGCAGTACTTC	CASSGTSSYEQYF	TRBJ2-7	TRBV5-4	many	NA
TGCAGCGGGACTCGACAGGGGGCCGGTGAGCAGTTCTTC	CSGTRQGAGEQFF	TRBJ2-1	TRBV29-1	many	TRBD1